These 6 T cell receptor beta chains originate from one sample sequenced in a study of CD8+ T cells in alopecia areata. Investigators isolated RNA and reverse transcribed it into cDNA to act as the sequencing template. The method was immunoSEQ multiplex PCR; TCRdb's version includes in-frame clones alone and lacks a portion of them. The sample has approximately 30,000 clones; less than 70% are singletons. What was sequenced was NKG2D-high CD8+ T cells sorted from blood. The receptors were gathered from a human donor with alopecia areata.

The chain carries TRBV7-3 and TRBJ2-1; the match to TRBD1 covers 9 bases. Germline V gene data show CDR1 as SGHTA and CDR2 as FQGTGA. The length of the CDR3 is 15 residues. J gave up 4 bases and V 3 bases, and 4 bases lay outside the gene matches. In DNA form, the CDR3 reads TGTGCCAGCAGCTTCGGGACAGGGAGGTACAATGAGCAGTTCTTC. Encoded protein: CASSFGTGRYNEQFF.

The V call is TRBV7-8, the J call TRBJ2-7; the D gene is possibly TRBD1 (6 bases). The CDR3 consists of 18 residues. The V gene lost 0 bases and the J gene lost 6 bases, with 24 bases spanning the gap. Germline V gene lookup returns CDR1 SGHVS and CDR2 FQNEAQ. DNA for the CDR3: TGTGCCAGCAGCTTAGCCCCAGGGGATCGCCCGCTCCCGACCGAGCAGTACTTC. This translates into CASSLAPGDRPLPTEQYF.

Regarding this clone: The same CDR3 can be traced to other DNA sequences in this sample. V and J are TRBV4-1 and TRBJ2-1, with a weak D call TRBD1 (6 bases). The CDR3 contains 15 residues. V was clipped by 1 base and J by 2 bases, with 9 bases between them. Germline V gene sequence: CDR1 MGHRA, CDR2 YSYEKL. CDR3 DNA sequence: TGCGCCAGCAGCCAAGCGCCAGGGGCCTACAATGAGCAGTTCTTC. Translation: CASSQAPGAYNEQFF.

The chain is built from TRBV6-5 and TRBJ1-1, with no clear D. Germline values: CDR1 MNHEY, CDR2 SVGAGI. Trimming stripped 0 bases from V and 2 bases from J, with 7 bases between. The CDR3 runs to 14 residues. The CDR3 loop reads CASSYSSVNTEAFF. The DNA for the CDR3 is TGTGCCAGCAGTTACTCGAGCGTTAACACTGAAGCTTTCTTT.

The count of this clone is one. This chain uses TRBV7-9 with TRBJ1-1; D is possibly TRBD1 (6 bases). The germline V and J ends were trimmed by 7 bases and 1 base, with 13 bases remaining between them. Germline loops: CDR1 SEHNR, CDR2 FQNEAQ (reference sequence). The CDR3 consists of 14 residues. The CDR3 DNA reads TGTGCCAGCACCATGGGGGCGACGAACACTGAAGCTTTCTTT. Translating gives CASTMGATNTEAFF.

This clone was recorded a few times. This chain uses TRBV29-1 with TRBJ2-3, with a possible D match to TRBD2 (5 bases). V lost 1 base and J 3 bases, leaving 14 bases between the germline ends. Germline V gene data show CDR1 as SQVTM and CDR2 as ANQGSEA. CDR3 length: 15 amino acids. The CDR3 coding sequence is TGCAGCGTTGAAGGGGAGTTTAAGTCAACAGATACGCAGTATTTT. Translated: CSVEGEFKSTDTQYF.